The rows below give T cell receptor beta chains drawn from one sample of a study of T cells in Graves' hyperthyroidism and ophthalmopathy. TCRdb analysed the multiplex PCR reads with MiXCR anew, one entry per CDR3 protein. The data show fewer than 350,000 distinct CDR3 sequences, around a sixth seen once. Sequencing was carried out using blood. The receptors stem from a woman in her forties or fifties with Graves' hyperthyroidism. Both conserved end residues are part of each CDR3. D genes are given only for firm matches. Some rows have no size entry. The others give once, few or many, or a class for an expanded clone.

d_call	clone_size	v_call	j_call	cdr3_nt	cdr3_aa
-	few	TRBV20-1	TRBJ1-1	TGCAGTGTTAGCAACGGAAACCCCCCGAACACTGAAGCTTTCTTT	CSVSNGNPPNTEAFF
TRBD1	many	TRBV3-1	TRBJ1-3	TGTGCCAGCAGCACAGGGGGCTCTGGAAACACCATATATTTT	CASSTGGSGNTIYF
-	many	TRBV28	TRBJ2-1	TGTGCCAGCAGTCTACATCTACGGCCCGGCAATGAGCAGTTCTTC	CASSLHLRPGNEQFF
-	-	TRBV4-1	TRBJ2-3	TGCGCCAGCAGCCAAGATCGACTAGATACGCAGTATTTT	CASSQDRLDTQYF
TRBD1	many	TRBV28	TRBJ2-1	TGTGCCAGCAGTTTAAGGAGCAGGGGGCTTAGTCATGAGCAGTTCTTC	CASSLRSRGLSHEQFF
TRBD2	many	TRBV12-3/TRBV12-4	TRBJ2-1	TGTGCCAGCAGTTATAGCGGGGGGCCCTACAATGAGCAGTTCTTC	CASSYSGGPYNEQFF
-	few	TRBV6-2/TRBV6-3	TRBJ2-7	TGTGCCAGCAAAGAGTCGGGGCCTAGCAGGAACTTC	CASKESGPSRNF
TRBD2	-	TRBV20-1	TRBJ2-1	TGCAGTGCGGCCGGGGGGAACAATGAGCAGTTCTTC	CSAAGGNNEQFF
-	many	TRBV9	TRBJ1-1	TGTGCCAGCAGCGTAGCTTGGCAGAACACTGAAGCTTTCTTT	CASSVAWQNTEAFF
-	many	TRBV20-1	TRBJ1-1	TGCAGTGCTAGAGACCAGTTGATTATGAACACTGAAGCTTTCTTT	CSARDQLIMNTEAFF
-	many	TRBV6-1	TRBJ1-1	TGTGCCAGCAGTGTTTCCCGGGACGCACTCGAGAACACTGAAGCTTTCTTT	CASSVSRDALENTEAFF
TRBD2	many	TRBV20-1	TRBJ2-3	TGCAGTGCTAGAGAGACGGGGGGGTTTACCCGAGGAGGTACAGATACGCAGTATTTT	CSARETGGFTRGGTDTQYF
-	many	TRBV7-3	TRBJ2-3	TGTGCCAGCAGCTTAATAGGTGGTTTAGATACGCAGTATTTT	CASSLIGGLDTQYF
TRBD2	few	TRBV6-1	TRBJ2-1	TGTGCCAGCAGGACCGGGGGGGCGGTTTATGAGCAGTTCTTC	CASRTGGAVYEQFF
-	-	TRBV18	TRBJ2-1	TGTGCCAGCAGCCCGACTGAAAGCTCCTACAATGAGCAGTTCTTC	CASSPTESSYNEQFF
-	-	TRBV20-1	TRBJ2-7	TGCAGTGCTAGTTCTTTCTTCGGCTCGGTGACAGAGGTCCTTTTTGAGCAGTACTTC	CSASSFFGSVTEVLFEQYF
-	many	TRBV2	TRBJ2-2	TGTGCCAGCAGTGGGGACGCGATGACCGGGGAGCTGTTTTTT	CASSGDAMTGELFF
TRBD1	-	TRBV20-1	TRBJ2-5	TGCAGTGCTAGTTGGGACAGTCAGACCCAGTACTTC	CSASWDSQTQYF
-	few	TRBV24-1	TRBJ2-2	TGTGCCACCAGTGACACGGCGAACACCGGGGAGCTGTTTTTT	CATSDTANTGELFF
-	few	TRBV6-1	TRBJ2-5	TGTGCCAGCAGTGACTCGGACGCAGGCCGGACCCAGTACTTC	CASSDSDAGRTQYF
-	many	TRBV29-1	TRBJ1-5	TGCAGCGTTGTCTTGGCAGATAGCAATCAGCCCCAGCATTTT	CSVVLADSNQPQHF
-	few	TRBV2	TRBJ2-5	TGTGCCAGCGGAGGGTCCCCAGGGGTAGAGACCCAGTACTTC	CASGGSPGVETQYF
TRBD2	many	TRBV5-1	TRBJ2-1	TGCGCCAGCAGTTCGACTAGCTTCTACAATGAGCAGTTCTTC	CASSSTSFYNEQFF
-	-	TRBV4-2	TRBJ2-1	TGTGCCAGCAATCGTAACAATGAGCAGTTCTTC	CASNRNNEQFF
TRBD1	few	TRBV6-1	TRBJ1-1	TGTGCCAGCACCTGGGCTTTACAGGGGAATGCTGAAGCTTTCTTT	CASTWALQGNAEAFF
-	-	TRBV6-1	TRBJ1-5	TGTGCCAGCAGTCCCCTTGGGGCCTCTCAGCCCCAGCATTTT	CASSPLGASQPQHF
TRBD1	many	TRBV28	TRBJ2-3	TGTGCCAGCAGTCCTACAGGGGGCATGGGAGATACGCAGTATTTT	CASSPTGGMGDTQYF
-	-	TRBV2	TRBJ2-5	TGTGCCAGCAGTGTAAGGGTCCAAGAGACCCAGTACTTC	CASSVRVQETQYF
-	few	TRBV3-1	TRBJ2-5	TGTGCCAGCAGCCACGAGGTTCAAGAGACCCAGTACTTC	CASSHEVQETQYF
-	few	TRBV25-1	TRBJ2-7	TGTGCCAGCAGTCTTTTAGCGGTAGGCGAGCAGTACTTC	CASSLLAVGEQYF
TRBD2	-	TRBV19	TRBJ2-5	TGTGCCAGTAGCCCGAGGAGCGGGAGGGGGGAGACCCAGTACTTC	CASSPRSGRGETQYF
-	many	TRBV5-5	TRBJ1-1	TGTGCCAGCAGCTTGGAGGGGAGGGGCACTGAAGCTTTCTTT	CASSLEGRGTEAFF
-	few	TRBV11-2	TRBJ1-1	TGTGCCAGCAGCCGGCCTAGTGGGAGGAACACTGAAGCTTTCTTT	CASSRPSGRNTEAFF
TRBD2	-	TRBV12-3/TRBV12-4	TRBJ2-1	TGTGCCAGCAGCCCACTAGCGGGAGGACCCTTACAACCAAGCTCCTACAATGAGCAGTTCTTC	CASSPLAGGPLQPSSYNEQFF
-	-	TRBV20-1	TRBJ1-2	TGCAGTGCTAGAGGGCAGGGGATGGGCTATGGCTACACCTTC	CSARGQGMGYGYTF
-	few	TRBV7-8	TRBJ1-1	TGTGCCAGCAGCCCCTCGTCCGGGGGTTGGAGCACTGAAGCTTTCTTT	CASSPSSGGWSTEAFF
TRBD1	-	TRBV29-1	TRBJ1-5	TGCAGCGTTAGACAGGGAAATCAGCCCCAGCATTTT	CSVRQGNQPQHF
-	-	TRBV4-1	TRBJ1-2	TGCGCCAGCAGCCAAGCCCCAGGGGACTATGGCTACACCTTC	CASSQAPGDYGYTF
TRBD2	many	TRBV12-3/TRBV12-4	TRBJ2-1	TGTGCCAGCAGTTTAGCACCTAGCGGGTTGGATGAGCAGTTCTTC	CASSLAPSGLDEQFF
TRBD2	-	TRBV20-1	TRBJ2-1	TGCAGTGCCCCCGGACTAGCCGCCAATGAGCAGTTCTTC	CSAPGLAANEQFF
-	many	TRBV11-2	TRBJ2-7	TGTGCCAGCAGCTTAGTAGCGGACTTTAAGGAGCAGTACTTC	CASSLVADFKEQYF
-	-	TRBV5-1	TRBJ1-1	TGCGCCAGCAGCTTGGTTTCGGCTGGGAACACTGAAGCTTTCTTT	CASSLVSAGNTEAFF
TRBD1	-	TRBV6-1	TRBJ1-1	TGTGCCAGCAGTCCTGGTAGGAGCAGGGGGAAAAAGGGCACTGAAGCTTTCTTT	CASSPGRSRGKKGTEAFF
TRBD1	many	TRBV2	TRBJ1-1	TGTGCCAGCAGAGGGGGCTGGGTGAACACTGAAGCTTTCTTT	CASRGGWVNTEAFF
TRBD2	-	TRBV7-2	TRBJ2-3	TGTGCCAGCAGCTTACTAGCGGGGGCCCGCACAGATACGCAGTATTTT	CASSLLAGARTDTQYF
-	-	TRBV12-3/TRBV12-4	TRBJ1-5	TGTGCCAGCAGCCAGGACAGTTTTGGTCAGCCCCAGCATTTT	CASSQDSFGQPQHF
TRBD2	-	TRBV28	TRBJ2-7	TGTGCCAGCAGCCTTCCTAGCGGAGCCTACGAGCAGTACTTC	CASSLPSGAYEQYF
TRBD2	few	TRBV7-9	TRBJ2-1	TGTGCCAGCAGCTTCGGCGGGGGAAACTACAATGAGCAGTTCTTC	CASSFGGGNYNEQFF
-	-	TRBV28	TRBJ1-5	TGTGCCAGCAACAGGGCGAGCGGGCCCCAGCATTTT	CASNRASGPQHF
TRBD2	-	TRBV10-3	TRBJ2-5	TGTGCCATCAGGGGGGGGGAAGAGACCCAGTACTTC	CAIRGGEETQYF
TRBD1	few	TRBV27	TRBJ1-1	TGTGCCAGCAGTCCGGGACAGTCCCAGTGGGGCACTGAAGCTTTCTTT	CASSPGQSQWGTEAFF
-	many	TRBV6-1	TRBJ2-5	TGTGCCAGCAGTACCACAGGGGGAGCGGGAGAAGAGACCCAGTACTTC	CASSTTGGAGEETQYF
TRBD1	-	TRBV4-1	TRBJ1-2	TGCGCCAGCAGCCAAGGACAGGGGGCGGAGGGCTACACCTTC	CASSQGQGAEGYTF
TRBD1	few	TRBV10-2	TRBJ1-2	TGCGCCAGCAAAGGGACAGGGGATGGCTACACCTTC	CASKGTGDGYTF